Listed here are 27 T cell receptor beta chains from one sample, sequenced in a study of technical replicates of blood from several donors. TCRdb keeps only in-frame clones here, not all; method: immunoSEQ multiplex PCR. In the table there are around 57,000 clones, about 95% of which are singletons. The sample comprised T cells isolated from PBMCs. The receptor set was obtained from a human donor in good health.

This CDR3 is CASSLVGQFYEQYF. The CDR3 DNA sequence: TGTGCCAGCAGCTTAGTGGGACAGTTCTACGAGCAGTACTTC. This chain connects TRBV7-9 to TRBJ2-7; TRBD1 aligns across 7 bases. Germline V gene lookup returns CDR1 SEHNR and CDR2 FQNEAQ (reference sequence). With V trimmed by 1 base and J by 3 bases, 3 bases remained unmatched. The CDR3 loop spans 14 amino acids. Based on the CDR3 plus reference TRBV7-9 and TRBJ2-7, the full variable domain is DTGVSQNPRHKITKRGQNVTFRCDPISEHNRLYWYRQTLGQGPEFLTYFQNEAQLEKSRLLSDRFSAERPKGSFSTLEIQRTEQGDSAMYLCASSLVGQFYEQYFGPGTRLTVT.

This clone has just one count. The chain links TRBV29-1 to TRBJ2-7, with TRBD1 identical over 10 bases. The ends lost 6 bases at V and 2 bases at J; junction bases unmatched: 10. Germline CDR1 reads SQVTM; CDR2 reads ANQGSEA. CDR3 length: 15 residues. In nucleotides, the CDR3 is TGCAGCGTCTTTAATCGGGGACAGGGGCCCTACGAGCAGTACTTC. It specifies CSVFNRGQGPYEQYF.

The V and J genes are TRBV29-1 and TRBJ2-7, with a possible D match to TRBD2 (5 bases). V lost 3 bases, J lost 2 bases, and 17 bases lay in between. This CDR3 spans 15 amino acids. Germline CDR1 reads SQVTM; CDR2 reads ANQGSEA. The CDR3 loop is CSVERAGGRPYEQYF. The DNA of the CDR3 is TGCAGCGTTGAGAGGGCAGGAGGAAGGCCCTACGAGCAGTACTTC.

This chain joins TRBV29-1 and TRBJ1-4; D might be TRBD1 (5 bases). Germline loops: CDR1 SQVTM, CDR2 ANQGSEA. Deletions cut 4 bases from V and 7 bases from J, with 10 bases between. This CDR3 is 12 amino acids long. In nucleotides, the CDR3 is TGCAGCGTTGCGGACACCACTGAAAAACTGTTTTTT. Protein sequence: CSVADTTEKLFF. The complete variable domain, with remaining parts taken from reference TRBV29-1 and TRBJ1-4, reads SAVISQKPSRDICQRGTSLTIQCQVDSQVTMMFWYRQQPGQSLTLIATANQGSEATYESGFVIDKFPISRPNLTFSTLTVSNMSPEDSSIYLCSVADTTEKLFFGSGTQLSVL.

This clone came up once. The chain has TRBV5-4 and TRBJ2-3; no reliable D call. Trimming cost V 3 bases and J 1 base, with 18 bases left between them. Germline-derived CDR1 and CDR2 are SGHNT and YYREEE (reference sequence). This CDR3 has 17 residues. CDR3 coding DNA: TGTGCCAGCAGCTCCCGGGTGGTTAAGTTGGGCACAGATACGCAGTATTTT. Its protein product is CASSSRVVKLGTDTQYF.

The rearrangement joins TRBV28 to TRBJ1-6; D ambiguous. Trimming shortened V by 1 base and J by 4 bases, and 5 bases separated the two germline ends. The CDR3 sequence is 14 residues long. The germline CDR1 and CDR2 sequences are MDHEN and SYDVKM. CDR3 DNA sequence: TGTGCCAGCAGTTTATCCGGGTATAATTCACCCCTCCACTTT. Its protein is CASSLSGYNSPLHF.

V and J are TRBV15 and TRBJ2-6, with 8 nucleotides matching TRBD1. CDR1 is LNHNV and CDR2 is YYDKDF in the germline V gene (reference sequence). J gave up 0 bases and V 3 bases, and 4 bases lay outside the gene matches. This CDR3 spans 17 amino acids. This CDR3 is CATSRDRESSGANVLTF. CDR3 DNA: TGTGCCACCAGCAGGGACAGGGAAAGCTCTGGGGCCAACGTCCTGACTTTC.

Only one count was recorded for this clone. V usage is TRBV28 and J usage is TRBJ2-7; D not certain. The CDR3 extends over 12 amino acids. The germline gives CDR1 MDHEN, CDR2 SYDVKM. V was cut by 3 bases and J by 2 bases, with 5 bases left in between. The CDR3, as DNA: TGTGCCAGCAGTTTGCAGGCCTACGAGCAGTACTTC. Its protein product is CASSLQAYEQYF.

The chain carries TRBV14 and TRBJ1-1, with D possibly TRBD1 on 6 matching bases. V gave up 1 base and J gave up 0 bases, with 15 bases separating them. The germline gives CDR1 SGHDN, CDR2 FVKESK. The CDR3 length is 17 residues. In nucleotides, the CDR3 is TGTGCCAGCAGCCAAGGGGTACAGGGCCTCCTGAACACTGAAGCTTTCTTT. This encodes CASSQGVQGLLNTEAFF.

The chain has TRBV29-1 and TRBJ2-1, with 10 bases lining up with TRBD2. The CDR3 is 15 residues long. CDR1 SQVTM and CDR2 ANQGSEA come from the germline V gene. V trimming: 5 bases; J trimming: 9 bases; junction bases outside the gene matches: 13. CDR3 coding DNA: TGCAGCGTTACCCCGGGTAGCGGGAGGACGCTTGAGCAGTTCTTC. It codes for CSVTPGSGRTLEQFF.

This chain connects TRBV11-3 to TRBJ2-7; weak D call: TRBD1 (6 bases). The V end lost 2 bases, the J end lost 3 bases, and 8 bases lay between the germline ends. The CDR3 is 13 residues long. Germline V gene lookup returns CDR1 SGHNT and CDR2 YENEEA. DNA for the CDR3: TGTGCCAGCAGCTTACAGGGGCACTACGAGCAGTACTTC. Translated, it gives CASSLQGHYEQYF.

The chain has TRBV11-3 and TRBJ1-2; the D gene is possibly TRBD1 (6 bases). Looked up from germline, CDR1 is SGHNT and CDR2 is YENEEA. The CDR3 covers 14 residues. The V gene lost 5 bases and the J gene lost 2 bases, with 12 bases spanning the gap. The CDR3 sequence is CASSPGGTNYGYTF. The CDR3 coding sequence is TGTGCCAGCAGCCCTGGGGGCACAAACTATGGCTACACCTTC.

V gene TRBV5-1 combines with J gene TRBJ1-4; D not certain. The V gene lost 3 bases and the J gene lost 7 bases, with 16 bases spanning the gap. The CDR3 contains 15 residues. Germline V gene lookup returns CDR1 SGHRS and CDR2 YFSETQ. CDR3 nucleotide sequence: TGCGCCAGCAGCTCGGGATTTAGTAGTTCTGAAAAACTGTTTTTT. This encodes CASSSGFSSSEKLFF.

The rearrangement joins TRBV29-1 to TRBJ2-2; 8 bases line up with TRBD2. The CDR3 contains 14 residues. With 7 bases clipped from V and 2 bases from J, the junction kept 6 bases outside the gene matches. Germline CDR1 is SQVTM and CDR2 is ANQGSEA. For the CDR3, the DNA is TGCAGCGCTCTGCGGGGGGTTAACACCGGGGAGCTGTTTTTT. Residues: CSALRGVNTGELFF.

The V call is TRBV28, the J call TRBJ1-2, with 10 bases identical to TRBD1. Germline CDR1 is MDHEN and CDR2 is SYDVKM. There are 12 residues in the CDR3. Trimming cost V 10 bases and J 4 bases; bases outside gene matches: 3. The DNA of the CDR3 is TGTGCCACCGGGACAGGGGTCTATGGCTACACCTTC. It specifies CATGTGVYGYTF.

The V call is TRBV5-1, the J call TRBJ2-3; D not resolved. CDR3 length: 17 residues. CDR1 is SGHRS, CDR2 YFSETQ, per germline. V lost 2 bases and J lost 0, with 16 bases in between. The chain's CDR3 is CASSFGGSPSSTDTQYF. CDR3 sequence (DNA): TGCGCCAGCAGCTTCGGTGGTAGCCCGTCTAGCACAGATACGCAGTATTTT.

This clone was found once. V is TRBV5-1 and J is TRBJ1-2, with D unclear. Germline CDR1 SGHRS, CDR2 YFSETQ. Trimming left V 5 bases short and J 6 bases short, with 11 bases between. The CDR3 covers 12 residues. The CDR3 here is CASRVLEDGYTF. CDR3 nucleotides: TGCGCCAGCAGGGTGCTTGAGGATGGCTACACCTTC.

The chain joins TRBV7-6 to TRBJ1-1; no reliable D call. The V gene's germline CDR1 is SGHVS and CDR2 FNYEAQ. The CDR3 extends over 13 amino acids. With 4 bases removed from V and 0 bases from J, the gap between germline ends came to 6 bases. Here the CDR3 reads CASSSSVNTEAFF. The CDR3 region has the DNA TGTGCCAGCAGCTCTTCAGTGAACACTGAAGCTTTCTTT.

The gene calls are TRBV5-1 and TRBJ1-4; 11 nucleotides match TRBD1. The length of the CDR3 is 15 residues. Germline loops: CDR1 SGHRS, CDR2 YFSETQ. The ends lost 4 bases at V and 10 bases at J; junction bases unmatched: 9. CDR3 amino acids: CASSVTSGTGGKLFF. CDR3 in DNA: TGCGCCAGCAGCGTAACCTCCGGGACAGGGGGAAAACTGTTTTTT.

The CDR3 region has the DNA TGTGCCAGCACAATAATGAAGGGGCAGGGTGAGCAGTTCTTC. As protein: CASTIMKGQGEQFF. The chain carries TRBV6-5 and TRBJ2-1; TRBD1 might be the D (5 bases). V gave up 7 bases and J gave up 9 bases, with 19 bases separating them. Per germline, CDR1 MNHEY and CDR2 SVGAGI. The CDR3 is 14 amino acids.

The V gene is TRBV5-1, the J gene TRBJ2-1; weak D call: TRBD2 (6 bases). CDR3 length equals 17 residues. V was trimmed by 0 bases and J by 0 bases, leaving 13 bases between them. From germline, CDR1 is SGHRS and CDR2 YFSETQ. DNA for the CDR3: TGCGCCAGCAGCTTGGGGGAAGCGGGTAGCTCCTACAATGAGCAGTTCTTC. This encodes CASSLGEAGSSYNEQFF.

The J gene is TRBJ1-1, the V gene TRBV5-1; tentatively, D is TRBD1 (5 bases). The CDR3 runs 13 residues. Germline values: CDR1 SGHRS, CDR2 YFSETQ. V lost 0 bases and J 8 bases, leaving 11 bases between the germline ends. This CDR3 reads CASSLAGLREAFF. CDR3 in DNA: TGCGCCAGCAGCTTGGCGGGACTGAGAGAAGCTTTCTTT.

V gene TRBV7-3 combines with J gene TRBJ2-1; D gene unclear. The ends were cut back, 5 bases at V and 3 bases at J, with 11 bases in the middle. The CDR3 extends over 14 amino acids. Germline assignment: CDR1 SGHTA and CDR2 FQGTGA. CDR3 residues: CASSLGSHYNEQFF. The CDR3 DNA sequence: TGTGCCAGCAGCCTCGGGTCTCACTACAATGAGCAGTTCTTC.

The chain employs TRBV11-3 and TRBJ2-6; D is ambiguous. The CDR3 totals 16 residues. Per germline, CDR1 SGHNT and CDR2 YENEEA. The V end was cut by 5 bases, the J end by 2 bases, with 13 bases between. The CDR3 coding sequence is TGTGCCAGCAGCCGCCCAACAGAAGCTGGGGCCAACGTCCTGACTTTC. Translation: CASSRPTEAGANVLTF.

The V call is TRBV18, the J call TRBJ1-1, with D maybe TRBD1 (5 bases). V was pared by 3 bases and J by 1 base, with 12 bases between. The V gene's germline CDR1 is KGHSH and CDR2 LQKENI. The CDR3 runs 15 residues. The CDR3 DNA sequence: TGTGCCAGCTCACCCGCATACGGGGGGAACACTGAAGCTTTCTTT. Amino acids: CASSPAYGGNTEAFF.

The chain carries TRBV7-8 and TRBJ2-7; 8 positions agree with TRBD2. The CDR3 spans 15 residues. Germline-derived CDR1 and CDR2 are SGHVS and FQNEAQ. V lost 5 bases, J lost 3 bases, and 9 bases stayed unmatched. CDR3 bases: TGTGCCAGCAGCCCCCCGAGGCTAGCGGGCTACGAGCAGTACTTC. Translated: CASSPPRLAGYEQYF.

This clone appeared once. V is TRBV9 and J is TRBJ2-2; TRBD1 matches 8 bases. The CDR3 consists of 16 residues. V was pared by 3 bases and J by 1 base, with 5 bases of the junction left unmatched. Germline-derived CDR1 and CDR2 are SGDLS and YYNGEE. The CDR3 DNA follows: TGTGCCAGCAGCGGTCGGACAGGGTTGAACACCGGGGAGCTGTTTTTT. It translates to CASSGRTGLNTGELFF.